This is a list of T cell receptor beta chains from one sample in a study of cytomegalovirus exposure and HLA in healthy donors. Assay: immunoSEQ multiplex PCR; the TCRdb copy retains only in-frame clones and omits some. The table shows roughly 150,000 clones, with 85% to 90% occurring only once. Sequenced material: PBMCs. These receptors came from a woman between 18 and 30 years old in good health and CMV-seropositive. Both conserved end residues are part of each CDR3. Each record gives: J gene, D gene, V gene, clone size, CDR3 protein, CDR3 DNA. A D gene is named only where the DNA matches it firmly. Size is omitted from some rows. Given values are once, few, many or a class for expanded clones.

J: TRBJ2-5; D: NA; V: TRBV4-1; size: NA; CDR3: CASSQSMGAKTQYF; DNA: TGCGCCAGCAGCCAATCCATGGGCGCAAAGACCCAGTACTTC
J: TRBJ2-5; D: NA; V: TRBV18; size: NA; CDR3: CASSPSTGETQYF; DNA: TGTGCCAGCTCACCATCAACAGGGGAGACCCAGTACTTC
J: TRBJ2-7; D: TRBD2; V: TRBV7-2; size: NA; CDR3: CASSLGLASSYEQYF; DNA: TGTGCCAGCAGCTTGGGACTAGCGTCCTCCTACGAGCAGTACTTC
J: TRBJ1-1; D: NA; V: TRBV19; size: NA; CDR3: CASSRVNTEAFF; DNA: TGTGCCAGTAGTCGGGTGAACACTGAAGCTTTCTTT
J: TRBJ1-4; D: NA; V: TRBV19; size: NA; CDR3: CASSPLTDGLGGKLFF; DNA: TGTGCCAGTAGTCCCTTAACTGACGGCTTAGGGGGAAAACTGTTTTTT
J: TRBJ1-4; D: TRBD1; V: TRBV10-1; size: NA; CDR3: CASSRTGNEKLFF; DNA: TGCGCCAGCAGCCGGACAGGGAATGAAAAACTGTTTTTT
J: TRBJ2-5; D: NA; V: TRBV2; size: NA; CDR3: CASSGSLGETQYF; DNA: TGTGCCAGCAGCGGGAGTTTGGGAGAGACCCAGTACTTC
J: TRBJ2-7; D: NA; V: TRBV6-1; size: NA; CDR3: CASSEALYISGFYEQYF; DNA: TGTGCCAGCAGTGAAGCGCTGTACATCTCGGGTTTCTACGAGCAGTACTTC
J: TRBJ2-6; D: NA; V: TRBV19; size: medium-sized; CDR3: CASSIDPGSGANVLTF; DNA: TGTGCCAGTAGTATAGATCCAGGGTCTGGGGCCAACGTCCTGACTTTC
J: TRBJ2-1; D: TRBD1; V: TRBV6-6; size: NA; CDR3: CASSYDRDRAHEQFF; DNA: TGTGCCAGCAGTTACGACCGGGACAGGGCCCATGAGCAGTTCTTC
J: TRBJ1-1; D: NA; V: TRBV6-5; size: NA; CDR3: CATRSDEGTEAFF; DNA: TGTGCCACCCGTTCAGACGAGGGCACTGAAGCTTTCTTT
J: TRBJ2-7; D: TRBD2; V: TRBV7-6; size: few; CDR3: CASSLRGLAGLGEQYF; DNA: TGTGCCAGCAGCCTGAGAGGACTAGCGGGGCTGGGGGAGCAGTACTTC
J: TRBJ1-5; D: NA; V: TRBV9; size: once; CDR3: CASSVGSGANQPQHF; DNA: TGTGCCAGCAGCGTAGGTTCAGGGGCAAATCAGCCCCAGCATTTT
J: TRBJ2-2; D: TRBD1; V: TRBV7-9; size: NA; CDR3: CASSEDRVRGGELFF; DNA: TGTGCCAGCAGCGAAGACAGGGTCCGTGGCGGGGAGCTGTTTTTT
J: TRBJ2-3; D: TRBD1; V: TRBV11-3; size: NA; CDR3: CASSLEGTATDTQYF; DNA: TGTGCCAGCAGCTTAGAAGGGACAGCCACAGATACGCAGTATTTT
J: TRBJ2-1; D: TRBD2; V: TRBV18; size: NA; CDR3: CASSPWWLAGGPMGNEQFF; DNA: TGTGCCAGCTCACCATGGTGGCTAGCGGGAGGGCCAATGGGCAATGAGCAGTTCTTC
J: TRBJ2-7; D: TRBD1; V: TRBV7-2; size: few; CDR3: CASSKPTGENYEQYF; DNA: TGTGCCAGCAGCAAACCGACAGGGGAAAACTACGAGCAGTACTTC
J: TRBJ2-4; D: TRBD1; V: TRBV10-1; size: once; CDR3: CASSMDRVGIQYF; DNA: TGCGCCAGCAGCATGGACAGGGTGGGCATTCAGTACTTC
J: TRBJ2-3; D: NA; V: TRBV11-3; size: NA; CDR3: CASSLDVRTGTDTQYF; DNA: TGTGCCAGCAGCTTAGATGTGAGGACAGGCACAGATACGCAGTATTTT
J: TRBJ2-7; D: NA; V: TRBV5-6; size: NA; CDR3: CASSLLTYEQYF; DNA: TGTGCCAGCAGCTTACTTACCTACGAGCAGTACTTC
J: TRBJ2-7; D: TRBD1; V: TRBV11-3; size: NA; CDR3: CASSLRDRGTYEQYF; DNA: TGTGCCAGCAGCTTACGGGACAGGGGAACCTACGAGCAGTACTTC
J: TRBJ2-2; D: NA; V: TRBV10-1; size: NA; CDR3: CASSADTGELFF; DNA: TGCGCCAGCAGTGCGGACACCGGGGAGCTGTTTTTT
J: TRBJ1-3; D: NA; V: TRBV28; size: NA; CDR3: CASSREGIRNTIYF; DNA: TGTGCCAGCAGCCGAGAGGGAATAAGAAACACCATATATTTT
J: TRBJ2-3; D: TRBD1; V: TRBV30; size: NA; CDR3: CAFSRDRVEDTQYF; DNA: TGTGCCTTTTCCCGGGACAGGGTTGAAGATACGCAGTATTTT
J: TRBJ2-5; D: TRBD2; V: TRBV25-1; size: NA; CDR3: CASSEFSGTSGYQETQYF; DNA: TGTGCCAGCAGTGAATTTTCCGGGACTAGCGGCTACCAAGAGACCCAGTACTTC
J: TRBJ2-7; D: NA; V: TRBV5-6; size: NA; CDR3: CASSWRFSLTSSLYEQYF; DNA: TGTGCCAGCAGCTGGAGGTTCAGTCTTACTAGCAGCCTTTACGAGCAGTACTTC
J: TRBJ2-7; D: NA; V: TRBV7-9; size: NA; CDR3: CASSFLGQSYEQYF; DNA: TGTGCCAGCAGCTTCCTTGGACAGTCCTACGAGCAGTACTTC
J: TRBJ2-2; D: TRBD2; V: TRBV19; size: NA; CDR3: CASSMEREARELFF; DNA: TGTGCCAGTAGTATGGAGCGGGAGGCGCGAGAGCTGTTTTTT
J: TRBJ2-7; D: NA; V: TRBV7-8; size: NA; CDR3: CASSLTSRGNYEQYF; DNA: TGTGCCAGCAGCTTAACGAGCAGGGGAAACTACGAGCAGTACTTC
J: TRBJ2-3; D: TRBD2; V: TRBV7-2; size: NA; CDR3: CASSLALTSGADTQYF; DNA: TGTGCCAGCAGCTTAGCGCTGACTAGCGGGGCCGATACGCAGTATTTT
J: TRBJ2-7; D: TRBD1; V: TRBV4-1; size: NA; CDR3: CASSPGQESSREQYF; DNA: TGCGCCAGCAGCCCCGGACAGGAGTCGTCGCGGGAGCAGTACTTC